A few counts support the clone carrying this T cell receptor beta chain. The data originate from a study of human T cells and chemical hapten exposure. Time point reported: patch test 2, 6 weeks after DPC sensitization. This sample's treatment: therapeutic diphenylcyclopropenone sensitization with weekly scalp DPC. This CDR3 has 16 residues. Germline V gene data show CDR1 as SEHNR and CDR2 as FQNEAQ (reference sequence). V was cut by 1 base and J by 1 base, with 13 bases left in between. TCRdb passed the RACE reads through MiXCR, listing each CDR3 protein once. Of tens of thousands of distinct CDR3 sequences listed, approximately 10% are singletons.

This clonotype was obtained from a man aged 40-55 years with alopecia areata. Some clones in this sample may be carry-over from other donors' samples. V and J are TRBV7-9 and TRBJ1-2; a possible D gene is TRBD1 (6 bases). The source material was whole blood, sampled in connection with sensitization to the hapten diphenylcyclopropenone (DPC). The DNA for the CDR3 is TGTGCCAGCAGCTTAGTTCCCTCAGGGGTTAACTATGGCTACACCTTC. As protein: CASSLVPSGVNYGYTF. The full variable domain, with the rest looked up from reference TRBV7-9 and TRBJ1-2, is DTGVSQNPRHKITKRGQNVTFRCDPISEHNRLYWYRQTLGQGPEFLTYFQNEAQLEKSRLLSDRFSAERPKGSFSTLEIQRTEQGDSAMYLCASSLVPSGVNYGYTFGSGTRLTVV.